This T cell receptor (beta chain) emerged from a study of blood T cells in healthy people across ages. With a J-beta primer mix and a sample-barcoded 5' primer, a second PCR ran 7 to 11 cycles. A template-switch adaptor with 12 random nucleotides tagged each cDNA molecule. TCRdb re-derived calls from the 5' RACE reads in MiXCR, one entry per CDR3 protein. Of 950,000 to 1,200,000 distinct CDR3 sequences listed, around two fifths were seen once; the top ten hold 10% to 15%. The amount of total RNA extracted per sample was at least 5.5 micrograms. The TCR sequence derives from a man younger than 35 in good health. The material sequenced was blood.

The CDR3, as DNA: TGTGCCACCAGCAGGTATACAGGGTCCTACAATGAGCAGTTCTTC. This translates into CATSRYTGSYNEQFF. The chain joins TRBV15 to TRBJ2-1; TRBD1 might be the D (6 bases). The CDR3 has 15 amino acids. Germline V lookup: CDR1 LNHNV, CDR2 YYDKDF (reference sequence). V shed 3 bases and J shed 1 base, with 10 bases lying between them.